This T cell receptor (beta chain) was captured in a study of cytomegalovirus exposure and HLA in healthy donors. Study results and limitations: Most TCRs appeared rarely, but some public TCRs recurred in many donors. Among TCR beta chains, those listed as cytomegalovirus-associated numbered over 150.

This clone has only one observation. The target antigen is unknown. Clones were sequenced by immunoSEQ multiplex PCR, and TCRdb holds only the in-frame ones, with some missing. The sample lists more than 100,000 clones, more than 75% occurring once. From the roughly 120-subject validation cohort, which was separate from the roughly 670-subject first cohort, the donors were drawn. CDR1 and CDR2 from the germline V gene are SGHVS and FNYEAQ. V shed 4 bases, J shed 1 base, and the junction held 12 bases outside the gene matches. The CDR3 loop spans 18 amino acids. Sequencing was done on a sample of PBMCs. This sequence originates from a woman aged 18-29 years in good health and CMV-seropositive. This chain links TRBV7-6 with TRBJ2-7; 11 positions match TRBD2. The DNA of the CDR3 is TGTGCCAGCAGCTCCCGTACCGGGACTAGCGGTCGTTCCTACGAGCAGTACTTC. Amino acid sequence: CASSSRTGTSGRSYEQYF. Full variable domain (rest looked up from reference TRBV7-6 and TRBJ2-7): GAGVSQSPRYKVTKRGQDVALRCDPISGHVSLYWYRQALGQGPEFLTYFNYEAQQDKSGLPNDRFSAERPEGSISTLTIQRTEQRDSAMYRCASSSRTGTSGRSYEQYFGPGTRLTVT.